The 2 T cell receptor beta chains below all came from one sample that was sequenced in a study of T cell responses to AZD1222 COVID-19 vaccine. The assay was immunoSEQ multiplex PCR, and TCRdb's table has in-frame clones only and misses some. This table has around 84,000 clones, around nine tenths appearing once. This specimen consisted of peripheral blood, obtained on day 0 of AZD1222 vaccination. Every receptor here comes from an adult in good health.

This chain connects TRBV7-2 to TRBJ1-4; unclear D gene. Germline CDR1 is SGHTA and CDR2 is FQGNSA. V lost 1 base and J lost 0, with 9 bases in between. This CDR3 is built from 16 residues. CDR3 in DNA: TGTGCCAGCAGCTTAGTTCCCGCCCCAACTAATGAAAAACTGTTTTTT. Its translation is CASSLVPAPTNEKLFF.

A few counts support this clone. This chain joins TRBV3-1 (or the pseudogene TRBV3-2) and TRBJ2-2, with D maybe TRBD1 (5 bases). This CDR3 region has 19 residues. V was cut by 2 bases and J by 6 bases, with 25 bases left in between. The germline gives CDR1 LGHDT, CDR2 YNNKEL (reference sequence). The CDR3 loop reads CASSQLTIAGLFVAGELFF. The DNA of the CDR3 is TGTGCCAGCAGCCAATTAACTATCGCAGGGCTTTTCGTAGCCGGGGAGCTGTTTTTT.